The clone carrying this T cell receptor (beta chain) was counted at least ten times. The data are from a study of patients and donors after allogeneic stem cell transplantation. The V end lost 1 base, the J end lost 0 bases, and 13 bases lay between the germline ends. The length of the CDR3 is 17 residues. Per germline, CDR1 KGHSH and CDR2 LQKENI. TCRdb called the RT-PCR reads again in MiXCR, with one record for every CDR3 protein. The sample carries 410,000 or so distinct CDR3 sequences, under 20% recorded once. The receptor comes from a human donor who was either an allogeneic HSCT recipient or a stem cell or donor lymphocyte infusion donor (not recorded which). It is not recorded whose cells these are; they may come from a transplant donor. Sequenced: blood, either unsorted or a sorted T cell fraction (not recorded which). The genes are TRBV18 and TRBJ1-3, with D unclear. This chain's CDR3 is CASSPLPGISSGNTIYF. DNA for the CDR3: TGTGCCAGCTCACCACTCCCCGGAATCAGCTCTGGAAACACCATATATTTT.